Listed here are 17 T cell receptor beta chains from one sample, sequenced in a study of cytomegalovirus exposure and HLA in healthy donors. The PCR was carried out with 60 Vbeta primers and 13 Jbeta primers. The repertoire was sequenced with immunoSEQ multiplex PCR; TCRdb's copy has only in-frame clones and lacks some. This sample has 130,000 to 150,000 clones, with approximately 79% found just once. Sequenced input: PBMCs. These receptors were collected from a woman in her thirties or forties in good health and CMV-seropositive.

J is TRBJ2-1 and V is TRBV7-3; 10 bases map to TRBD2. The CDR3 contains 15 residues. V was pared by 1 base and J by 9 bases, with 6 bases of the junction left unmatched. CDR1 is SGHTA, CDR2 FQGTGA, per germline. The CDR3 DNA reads TGTGCCAGCAGCTTAATGAGCGGGGGGGCTATTGAGCAGTTCTTC. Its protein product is CASSLMSGGAIEQFF. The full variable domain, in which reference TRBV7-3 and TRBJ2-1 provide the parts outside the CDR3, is GAGVSQTPSNKVTEKGKYVELRCDPISGHTALYWYRQSLGQGPEFLIYFQGTGAADDSGLPNDRFFAVRPEGSVSTLKIQRTERGDSAVYLCASSLMSGGAIEQFFGPGTRLTVL.

The CDR3 reads CSVAGTGYGYTF. For the CDR3, the DNA is TGCAGCGTTGCCGGGACAGGGTATGGCTACACCTTC. V and J are TRBV29-1 and TRBJ1-2; TRBD1 matches at 9 bases. This CDR3 comprises 12 residues. The J segment lost 5 bases and the V segment lost 4 bases, leaving 2 bases of the junction unmatched. The germline gives CDR1 SQVTM, CDR2 ANQGSEA.

The chain's CDR3 is CAISERGFYNEQFF. CDR3 bases: TGTGCCATCAGCGAGCGGGGGTTCTACAATGAGCAGTTCTTC. The rearrangement uses TRBV10-3 and TRBJ2-1; 8 bases are a match to TRBD2. With V trimmed by 6 bases and J by 3 bases, 4 bases remained unmatched. The germline V gene encodes CDR1 ENHRY and CDR2 SYGVKD. The CDR3 consists of 14 residues.

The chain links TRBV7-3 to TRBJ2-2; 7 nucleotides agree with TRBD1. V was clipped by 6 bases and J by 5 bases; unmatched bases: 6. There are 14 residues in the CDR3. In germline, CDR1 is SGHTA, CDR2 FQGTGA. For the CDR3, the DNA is TGTGCCAGCAGTGAGAACAGGGGAACCGGGGAGCTGTTTTTT. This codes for CASSENRGTGELFF.

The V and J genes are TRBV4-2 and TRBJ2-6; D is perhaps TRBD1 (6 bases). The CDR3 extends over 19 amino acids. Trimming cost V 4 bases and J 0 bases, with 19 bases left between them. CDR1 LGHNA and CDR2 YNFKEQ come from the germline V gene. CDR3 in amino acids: CASSLVPGQAASGANVLTF. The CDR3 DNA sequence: TGTGCCAGCAGCCTTGTCCCGGGACAAGCTGCCTCTGGGGCCAACGTCCTGACTTTC.

The CDR3 here is CASNQGLRETQYF. DNA of the CDR3: TGTGCCAGCAATCAGGGACTGCGAGAGACCCAGTACTTC. V gene TRBV9 combines with J gene TRBJ2-5, with a weak D call TRBD2 (6 bases). CDR1 is SGDLS, CDR2 YYNGEE, per germline. With 6 bases removed from V and 4 bases from J, the gap between germline ends came to 13 bases. This CDR3 has 13 residues.

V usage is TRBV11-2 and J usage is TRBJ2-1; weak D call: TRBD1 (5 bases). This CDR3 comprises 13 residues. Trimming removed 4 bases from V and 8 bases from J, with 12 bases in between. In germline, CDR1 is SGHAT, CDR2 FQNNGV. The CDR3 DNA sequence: TGTGCCAGCAGCTCTCTCCAGGGATATGAGCAGTTCTTC. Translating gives CASSSLQGYEQFF.

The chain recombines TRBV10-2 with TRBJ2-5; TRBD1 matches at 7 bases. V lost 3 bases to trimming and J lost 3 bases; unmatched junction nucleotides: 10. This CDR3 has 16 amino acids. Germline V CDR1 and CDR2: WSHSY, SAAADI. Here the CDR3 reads CASSETKTGLKETQYF. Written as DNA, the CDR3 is TGCGCCAGCAGTGAAACCAAGACAGGGTTGAAAGAGACCCAGTACTTC.

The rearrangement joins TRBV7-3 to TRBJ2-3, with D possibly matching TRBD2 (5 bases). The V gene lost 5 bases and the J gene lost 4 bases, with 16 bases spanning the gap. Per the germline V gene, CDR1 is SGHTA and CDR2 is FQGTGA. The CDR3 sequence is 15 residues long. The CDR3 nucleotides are TGTGCCAGCAGCCCGGGATTTAGAGCGGCAGATACGCAGTATTTT. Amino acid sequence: CASSPGFRAADTQYF.

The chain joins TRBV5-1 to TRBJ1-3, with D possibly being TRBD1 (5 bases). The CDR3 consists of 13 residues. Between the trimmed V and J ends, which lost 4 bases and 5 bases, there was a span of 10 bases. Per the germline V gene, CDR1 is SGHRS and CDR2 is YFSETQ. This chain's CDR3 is CASSVDTRNTIYF. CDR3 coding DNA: TGCGCCAGCAGCGTGGACACGAGAAACACCATATATTTT.

CDR3 coding DNA: TGTGCCAGCAGTGACAGGGCCGTTTATAGTGAAGCTTTCTTT. Its protein product is CASSDRAVYSEAFF. The genes are TRBV2 and TRBJ1-1; D may be TRBD1 (5 bases). V was cut by 3 bases and J by 7 bases, with 15 bases left in between. This CDR3 has 14 residues. CDR1 is SNHLY and CDR2 is FYNNEI in the germline V gene.

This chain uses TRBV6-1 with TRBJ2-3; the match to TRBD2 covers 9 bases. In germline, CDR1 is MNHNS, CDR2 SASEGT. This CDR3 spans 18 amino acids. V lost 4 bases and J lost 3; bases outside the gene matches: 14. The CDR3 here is CASSGLAGVNLYTDTQYF. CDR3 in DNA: TGTGCCAGCAGTGGATTAGCGGGGGTGAACCTTTATACAGATACGCAGTATTTT.

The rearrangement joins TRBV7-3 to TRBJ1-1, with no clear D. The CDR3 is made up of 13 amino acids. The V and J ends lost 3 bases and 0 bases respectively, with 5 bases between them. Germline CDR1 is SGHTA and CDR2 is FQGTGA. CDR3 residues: CASSFTVNTEAFF. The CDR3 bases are TGTGCCAGCAGCTTTACAGTGAACACTGAAGCTTTCTTT.

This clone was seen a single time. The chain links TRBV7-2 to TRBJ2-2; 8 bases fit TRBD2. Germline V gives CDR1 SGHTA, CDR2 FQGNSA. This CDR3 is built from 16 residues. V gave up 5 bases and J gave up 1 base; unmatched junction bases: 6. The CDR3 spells CASSPLAVGNTGELFF. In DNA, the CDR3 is TGTGCCAGCAGCCCACTAGCGGTAGGGAACACCGGGGAGCTGTTTTTT.

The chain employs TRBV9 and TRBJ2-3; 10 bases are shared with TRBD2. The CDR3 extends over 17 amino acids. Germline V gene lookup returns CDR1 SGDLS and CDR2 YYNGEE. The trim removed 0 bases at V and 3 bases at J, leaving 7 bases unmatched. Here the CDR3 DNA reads TGTGCCAGCAGCGTAGGATTAGCGGGGGGCCAGACAGATACGCAGTATTTT. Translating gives CASSVGLAGGQTDTQYF.

The CDR3 spells CASSRGGNTEAFF. The DNA for the CDR3 is TGTGCCAGCAGCCGAGGGGGGAACACTGAAGCTTTCTTT. The V call is TRBV7-9, the J call TRBJ1-1; the D gene is possibly TRBD1 (6 bases). Germline CDR1 reads SEHNR; CDR2 reads FQNEAQ (reference sequence). The germline V and J ends were trimmed by 5 bases and 1 base, with 8 bases remaining between them. The CDR3 loop spans 13 amino acids.

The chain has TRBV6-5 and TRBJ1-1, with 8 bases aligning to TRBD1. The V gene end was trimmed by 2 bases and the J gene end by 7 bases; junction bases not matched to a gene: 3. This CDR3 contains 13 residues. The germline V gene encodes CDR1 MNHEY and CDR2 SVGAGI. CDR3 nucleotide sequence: TGTGCCAGCAGTTACACCGGACAGGGTGAAGCTTTCTTT. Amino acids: CASSYTGQGEAFF.